The 13 T cell receptor beta chains given below trace back to one sample, sequenced in a study of cytomegalovirus exposure and HLA in healthy donors. It was with 60 Vbeta and 13 Jbeta primers that the PCR ran. The assay was immunoSEQ multiplex PCR, and TCRdb's table has in-frame clones only and misses some. Its table records about 25,000 clones. Sequencing was carried out using PBMCs. The receptors shown here come from a male donor in good health and CMV-seropositive.

This chain joins TRBV28 and TRBJ1-2, with 8 bases identical to TRBD1. J lost 7 bases, V lost 2 bases, and 6 bases had no gene match. Germline CDR1 and CDR2: MDHEN and SYDVKM. The CDR3 loop spans 14 amino acids. DNA of the CDR3: TGTGCCAGCAGTTTACCTGCAGGGGGCGCTGGCTACACCTTC. This sequence encodes CASSLPAGGAGYTF.

The chain recombines TRBV6-5 with TRBJ1-6, with TRBD1 identical over 8 bases. The CDR3 length is 15 residues. V was pared by 3 bases and J by 9 bases, with 7 bases of the junction left unmatched. The germline gives CDR1 MNHEY, CDR2 SVGAGI. CDR3 amino acids: CASSYSDRGGSPLHF. Here the CDR3 DNA reads TGTGCCAGCAGTTATTCCGACAGGGGAGGTTCACCCCTCCACTTT.

The rearrangement joins TRBV5-1 to TRBJ1-1; 7 positions agree with TRBD1. The CDR3 is 17 residues long. The trim removed 0 bases at V and 0 bases at J, leaving 8 bases unmatched. Germline assignment: CDR1 SGHRS and CDR2 YFSETQ. The CDR3 reads CASSLAAQGEMNTEAFF. Written as DNA, the CDR3 is TGCGCCAGCAGCTTGGCCGCCCAGGGGGAAATGAACACTGAAGCTTTCTTT.

This sequence joins TRBV29-1 and TRBJ2-7; D is unclear. Germline V gene sequence: CDR1 SQVTM, CDR2 ANQGSEA. Trimming pared 7 bases from V and 0 bases from J, leaving 7 bases between. The CDR3 loop spans 11 amino acids. Here the CDR3 reads CSALISYEQYF. The CDR3 nucleotides are TGCAGCGCTCTAATCTCCTACGAGCAGTACTTC.

This clone registers medium-sized by frequency. This CDR3 reads CASTYQDSSYEQYF. DNA for the CDR3: TGTGCCAGCACCTACCAAGACAGCTCCTACGAGCAGTACTTC. V usage is TRBV5-4 and J usage is TRBJ2-7, with D tentatively TRBD1 (5 bases). Trimming left V 6 bases short and J 0 bases short, with 13 bases between. The CDR3 is made up of 14 amino acids. From germline, CDR1 is SGHNT and CDR2 YYREEE (reference sequence). The whole variable domain, filled in from reference TRBV5-4 and TRBJ2-7, reads ETGVTQSPTHLIKTRGQQVTLRCSSQSGHNTVSWYQQALGQGPQFIFQYYREEENGRGNFPPRFSGLQFPNYSSELNVNALELDDSALYLCASTYQDSSYEQYFGPGTRLTVT.

The chain couples TRBV19 to TRBJ1-6; unclear D gene. The V gene lost 0 bases and the J gene lost 0 bases, with 12 bases spanning the gap. Germline CDR1 and CDR2: LNHDA and SQIVND (reference sequence). The CDR3 sequence is 18 residues long. CDR3: CASSIDSIRSSYNSPLHF. As DNA, the CDR3 is TGTGCCAGTAGTATAGACTCGATAAGGAGCTCCTATAATTCACCCCTCCACTTT. Full variable domain (missing parts from reference TRBV19 and TRBJ1-6): DGGITQSPKYLFRKEGQNVTLSCEQNLNHDAMYWYRQDPGQGLRLIYYSQIVNDFQKGDIAEGYSVSREKKESFPLTVTSAQKNPTAFYLCASSIDSIRSSYNSPLHFGNGTRLTVT.

The V call is TRBV30, the J call TRBJ1-5; D is undetermined. CDR1 is GTSNPN and CDR2 is SVGIG in the germline V gene (reference sequence). V gave up 0 bases and J gave up 7 bases, with 10 bases separating them. This CDR3 is 13 amino acids long. CDR3 DNA: TGTGCCTGGAGTGTATCTATCGTCCAGCCCCAGCATTTT. It specifies CAWSVSIVQPQHF.

The chain recombines TRBV19 with TRBJ2-3; TRBD1 matches at 8 bases. CDR3 length: 17 residues. Trimming at V came to 6 bases and at J to 0 bases, leaving 11 bases not matched to a gene. Germline CDR1 and CDR2: LNHDA and SQIVND (reference sequence). CDR3 residues: CASRGQAPGTSTDTQYF. The CDR3 DNA sequence: TGTGCCAGTAGGGGACAGGCCCCTGGAACTAGCACAGATACGCAGTATTTT.

The V call is TRBV4-3, the J call TRBJ1-2; no clear D gene. Germline V lookup: CDR1 LGHNA, CDR2 YSLEER. CDR3 size: 15 residues. V gave up 0 bases and J gave up 0 bases, with 8 bases separating them. For the CDR3, the DNA is TGCGCCAGCAGCCAAGAGATAACAGCTAACTATGGCTACACCTTC. Its protein product is CASSQEITANYGYTF.

The J gene is TRBJ1-1, the V gene TRBV5-1; the D is unclear. This CDR3 contains 12 residues. Trimming pared 0 bases from V and 7 bases from J, leaving 7 bases between. The V gene's germline CDR1 is SGHRS and CDR2 YFSETQ. DNA for the CDR3: TGCGCCAGCAGCTTGGGGGCCCGTGAAGCTTTCTTT. This codes for CASSLGAREAFF.

J is TRBJ2-7 and V is TRBV29-1, with D possibly matching TRBD2 (5 bases). The CDR3 is made up of 13 amino acids. V lost 7 bases, J lost 2 bases, and 15 bases lay in between. The germline CDR1 and CDR2 sequences are SQVTM and ANQGSEA. The chain's CDR3 is CSAAGSDPYEQYF. Written as DNA, the CDR3 is TGCAGCGCCGCGGGTAGCGACCCCTACGAGCAGTACTTC.

V and J are TRBV28 and TRBJ2-6; no clear D. The V end lost 7 bases, the J end lost 0 bases, and 7 bases lay between the germline ends. The germline V gene has CDR1 MDHEN and CDR2 SYDVKM. The CDR3 runs 14 residues. CDR3 DNA: TGTGCCAGCACTGTTAGCTCTGGGGCCAACGTCCTGACTTTC. Encoded protein: CASTVSSGANVLTF.

This rearrangement joins TRBV7-7 to TRBJ2-5, with 14 bases lining up with TRBD2. V gave up 5 bases and J gave up 5 bases; unmatched junction bases: 10. There are 17 residues in the CDR3. The germline V gene has CDR1 SSHAT and CDR2 FNYEAQ (reference sequence). This chain's CDR3 is CASSAQTSGGDGETQYF. The CDR3 bases are TGTGCCAGCAGCGCCCAGACTAGCGGGGGGGACGGGGAGACCCAGTACTTC.